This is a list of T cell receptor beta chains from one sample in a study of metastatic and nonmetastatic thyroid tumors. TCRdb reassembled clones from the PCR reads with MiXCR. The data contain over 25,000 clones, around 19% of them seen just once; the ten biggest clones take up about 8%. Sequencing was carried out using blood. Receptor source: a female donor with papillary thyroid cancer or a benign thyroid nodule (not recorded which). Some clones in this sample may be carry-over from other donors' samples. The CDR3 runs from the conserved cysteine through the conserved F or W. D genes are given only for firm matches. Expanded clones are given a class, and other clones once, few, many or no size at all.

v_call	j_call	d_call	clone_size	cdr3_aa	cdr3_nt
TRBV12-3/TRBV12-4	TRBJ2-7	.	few	CASSLMAGLGEQYF	TGTGCCAGCAGTTTAATGGCGGGTCTAGGCGAGCAGTACTTC
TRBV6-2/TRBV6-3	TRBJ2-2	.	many	CATWEKNTGELFF	TGCGCAACCTGGGAGAAAAACACCGGGGAGCTGTTTTTT
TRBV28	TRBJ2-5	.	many	CASSPNDRSQETQYF	TGTGCCAGCAGTCCAAACGACAGGTCCCAAGAGACCCAGTACTTC
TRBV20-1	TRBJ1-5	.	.	CSARGHYGQPQHF	TGCAGTGCTAGGGGTCATTACGGTCAGCCCCAGCATTTT
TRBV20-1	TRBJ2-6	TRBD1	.	CSARGGQGGLSGANVLTF	TGCAGTGCTAGAGGGGGACAGGGGGGACTCTCTGGGGCCAACGTCCTGACTTTC
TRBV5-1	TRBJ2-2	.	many	CASSDTSPDTGELFF	TGCGCCAGCAGCGATACTAGCCCCGACACCGGGGAGCTGTTTTTT
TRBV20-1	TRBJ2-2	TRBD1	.	CSARAGTANTGELFF	TGCAGTGCTAGAGCCGGGACAGCGAACACCGGGGAGCTGTTTTTT
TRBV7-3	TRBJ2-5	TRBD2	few	CATTGGVKTQYF	TGTGCCACTACCGGGGGGGTAAAGACCCAGTACTTC
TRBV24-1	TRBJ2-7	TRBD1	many	CATQDRYDTYEQYF	TGTGCCACCCAGGACAGGTACGACACCTACGAGCAGTACTTC
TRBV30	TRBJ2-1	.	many	CAWSVGSYNEQFF	TGTGCCTGGAGTGTAGGGAGCTACAATGAGCAGTTCTTC
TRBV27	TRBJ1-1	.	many	CASSLLGSYTEAFF	TGTGCCAGCTCCCTCCTTGGAAGTTACACTGAAGCTTTCTTT
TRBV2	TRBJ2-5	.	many	CASLVGGAGTQYF	TGTGCCAGCCTGGTCGGAGGCGCAGGGACCCAGTACTTC
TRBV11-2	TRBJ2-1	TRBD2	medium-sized	CASSSQPGLAGGEQFF	TGTGCCAGCAGCTCTCAACCGGGACTAGCGGGAGGAGAGCAGTTCTTC
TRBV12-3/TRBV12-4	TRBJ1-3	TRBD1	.	CASSLGQGNTIYF	TGTGCCAGCAGTTTGGGACAGGGAAACACCATATATTTT
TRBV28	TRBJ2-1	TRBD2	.	CASSSPQREGDNEQFF	TGTGCCAGCAGTTCCCCCCAGCGGGAAGGAGACAATGAGCAGTTCTTC
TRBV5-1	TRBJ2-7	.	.	CASSLGGTPGYEQYF	TGCGCCAGCAGCTTAGGTGGGACGCCCGGGTACGAGCAGTACTTC
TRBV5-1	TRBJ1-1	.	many	CASSLAPDPLLGTEAFF	TGCGCCAGCAGCTTGGCCCCGGATCCTTTGTTGGGCACTGAAGCTTTCTTT
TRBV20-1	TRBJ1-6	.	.	CSAKGQNNSPLHF	TGCAGTGCTAAAGGACAGAATAATTCACCCCTCCACTTT
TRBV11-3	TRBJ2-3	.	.	CASSRHSGDTQYF	TGTGCCAGCAGCCGCCACAGCGGAGATACGCAGTATTTT
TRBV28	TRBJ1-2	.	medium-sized	CASSLAPLGVYGYTF	TGTGCCAGCAGTTTAGCCCCTCTTGGCGTCTATGGCTACACCTTC
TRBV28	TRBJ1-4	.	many	CASSLQLDFTGEKLFF	TGTGCCAGCAGTTTACAGTTGGACTTTACCGGTGAAAAACTGTTTTTT
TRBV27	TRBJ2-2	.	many	CASSERRGELFF	TGTGCCAGCAGTGAAAGACGTGGGGAGCTGTTTTTT
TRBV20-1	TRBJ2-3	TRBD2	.	CSAKSGSGDFSAQYF	TGCAGTGCCAAAAGCGGGAGTGGGGATTTCAGTGCGCAGTATTTT
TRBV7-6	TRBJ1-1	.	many	CASSPGSGHTEAFF	TGTGCCAGCAGCCCAGGGAGTGGGCACACTGAAGCTTTCTTT
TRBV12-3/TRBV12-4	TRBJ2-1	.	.	CASRQGGTEQFF	TGTGCCAGCAGACAGGGGGGGACTGAGCAGTTCTTC
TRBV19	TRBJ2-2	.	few	CASSIGPNTGELFF	TGTGCCAGTAGTATAGGTCCAAACACCGGGGAGCTGTTTTTT
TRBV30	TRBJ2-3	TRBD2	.	CAWSTGLAGNTDTQYF	TGTGCCTGGAGTACCGGACTAGCGGGGAACACAGATACGCAGTATTTC
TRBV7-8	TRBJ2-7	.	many	CASSLRDYEQYF	TGTGCCAGCAGCTTACGGGACTACGAGCAGTACTTC
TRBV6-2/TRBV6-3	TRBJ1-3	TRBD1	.	CASSYSATGASGNTIYF	TGTGCCAGCAGTTACTCGGCGACAGGGGCTTCTGGAAACACCATATATTTT
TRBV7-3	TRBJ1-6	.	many	CASSSLGGNSPLHF	TGTGCCAGCAGCTCCCTGGGCGGGAATTCACCCCTCCACTTT
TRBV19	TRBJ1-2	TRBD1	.	CASSSIGQDHYGYTF	TGTGCCAGTAGTTCGATCGGACAGGACCACTATGGCTACACCTTC
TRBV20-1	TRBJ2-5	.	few	CSARWVNREQETQYF	TGCAGTGCTAGATGGGTTAACAGGGAGCAAGAGACCCAGTACTTC
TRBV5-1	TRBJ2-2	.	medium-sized	CASSQTSVVTGELFF	TGCGCCAGCAGCCAGACCAGCGTGGTCACCGGGGAGCTGTTTTTT
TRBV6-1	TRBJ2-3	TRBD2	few	CASKGLAGGTDTQYF	TGTGCCAGCAAAGGACTAGCGGGAGGCACAGATACGCAGTATTTT
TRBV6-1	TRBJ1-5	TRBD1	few	CASTTGTGSNQPQHF	TGTGCCAGCACCACCGGGACAGGTAGCAATCAGCCCCAGCATTTT
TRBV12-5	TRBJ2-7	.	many	CASGFATVPEQYF	TGTGCTAGTGGTTTTGCGACGGTGCCCGAGCAGTACTTC
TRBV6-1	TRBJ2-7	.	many	CASSLQPQGNGYEQYF	TGTGCCAGCAGTCTTCAACCACAGGGAAACGGGTACGAGCAGTACTTC
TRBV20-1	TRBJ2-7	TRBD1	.	CSASDRFYEQYF	TGCAGTGCTTCGGACAGGTTCTACGAGCAGTACTTC
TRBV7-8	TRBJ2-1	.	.	CASSLGRLDEQFF	TGTGCCAGCAGCTTAGGGCGACTTGATGAGCAGTTCTTC
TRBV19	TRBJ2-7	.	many	CASSSWGDGPYEQYF	TGTGCCAGTAGTTCTTGGGGAGATGGACCCTACGAGCAGTACTTC
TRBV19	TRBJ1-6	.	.	CASSTLQGSNSPLHF	TGTGCCAGTAGTACCCTACAGGGAAGTAATTCACCCCTCCACTTT